This is a list of T cell receptor beta chains from one sample in a study of CD8 T cells in Susac syndrome. TCRdb redid the calling of the immunoSEQ multiplex PCR reads with MiXCR, one entry per CDR3 protein. This table has about 200,000 distinct CDR3 sequences, 92% appearing once. The material sequenced was CD8+ T cells from PBMCs. All receptors come from a human donor with multiple sclerosis. CDR3s include the opening cysteine and the closing phenylalanine or tryptophan. A D gene is named only where the DNA matches it firmly. Clone size is shown for a subset of rows, as once, few, many or a class of expanded clone.

TRBV9,TRBJ2-7,once,-,CASSNDGSSYEQYF,TGTGCCAGCAGCAACGACGGGAGCTCCTACGAGCAGTACTTC
TRBV6-5,TRBJ1-2,-,TRBD1,CASSYQGVHGYTF,TGTGCCAGCAGTTACCAGGGGGTACATGGCTACACCTTC
TRBV12-3/TRBV12-4,TRBJ1-1,-,-,CASSDRNEAFF,TGTGCCAGCAGTGACCGGAATGAAGCTTTCTTT
TRBV7-3,TRBJ2-5,few,TRBD2,CASSPGLARETQYF,TGTGCCAGCAGCCCAGGACTAGCTAGAGAGACCCAGTACTTC
TRBV12-3/TRBV12-4,TRBJ2-1,once,TRBD2,CASSTGTSAGGEQFF,TGTGCCAGCAGTACCGGGACTAGCGCGGGGGGAGAGCAGTTCTTC
TRBV19,TRBJ2-1,-,TRBD2,CASSTGLAAYNEQFF,TGTGCCAGTAGTACGGGACTAGCGGCATACAATGAGCAGTTCTTC
TRBV4-3,TRBJ2-1,-,TRBD2,CASSQGASGSDEQFF,TGCGCCAGCAGCCAAGGAGCTAGCGGGAGCGATGAGCAGTTCTTC
TRBV13,TRBJ1-1,few,TRBD1,CASSPGTGNTEAFF,TGTGCCAGCAGCCCCGGGACAGGGAACACTGAAGCTTTCTTT
TRBV7-2,TRBJ1-5,-,-,CASSLVSGLLDQPQHF,TGTGCCAGCAGCTTAGTCTCTGGGTTGCTGGATCAGCCCCAGCATTTT
TRBV27,TRBJ1-2,-,-,CASSLSGVSDYGYTF,TGTGCCAGCAGTTTATCGGGGGTTAGCGACTATGGCTACACCTTC
TRBV10-3,TRBJ2-3,-,-,CAISGDHSATTDTQYF,TGTGCCATCTCTGGTGACCATAGTGCCACCACAGATACGCAGTATTTT
TRBV4-3,TRBJ2-7,-,-,CASSQGLGRGYEQYF,TGCGCCAGCAGCCAAGGCCTAGGGAGAGGATACGAGCAGTACTTC
TRBV4-2,TRBJ2-3,-,TRBD2,CASSQSLAGGPPDTQYF,TGTGCCAGCAGCCAATCGCTAGCGGGGGGGCCCCCAGATACGCAGTATTTT
TRBV20-1,TRBJ1-2,-,-,CSAREDSPYGYTF,TGCAGTGCTAGAGAAGACAGCCCCTATGGCTACACCTTC
TRBV7-9,TRBJ1-2,-,-,CASSLFLDYGYTF,TGTGCCAGCAGCTTGTTTCTTGACTATGGCTACACCTTC
TRBV4-2,TRBJ2-1,-,TRBD1,CASSQSLPGQGRHEQFF,TGTGCCAGCAGCCAAAGCTTACCGGGACAGGGACGTCATGAGCAGTTCTTC